The sample holds many counts of the clone carrying this T cell receptor (beta chain). Unique molecular identifiers were used to barcode this TCRbeta library. A single record per CDR3 protein comes from TCRdb applying MiXCR to the PCR reads. The sample carries just over 70,000 distinct CDR3 sequences, approximately 7.4% recorded once. This specimen belongs to a study of T-cell reconstitution after alpha-beta-depleted transplantation in children. The receptor comes from a human donor who donated a stem cell graft to a child with acute lymphoblastic leukemia. The sequenced sample was PBMCs from the stem cell graft donor, obtained from the stem cell graft.

This CDR3 reads CSATQGDAQPQHF. CDR3 DNA sequence: TGCAGTGCTACTCAGGGGGACGCGCAGCCCCAGCATTTT. The chain recombines TRBV20-1 with TRBJ1-5; 7 bases fit TRBD1. The junction had 7 bases not matched to a gene; V was cut back by 4 bases and J by 7 bases. Germline-derived CDR1 and CDR2 are DFQATT and SNEGSKA (reference sequence). The CDR3 runs 13 residues.